The 23 T cell receptor beta chains presented below share a single source sample, sequenced in a study of response to subunit inactivated influenza vaccine (dated by TCRdb to 2016 to 2019). The library was made by RT-PCR. The run used an Illumina HiSeq 2500. TCRdb handled the public reads itself, with Q25 trimming in fastp and clone calling in MiXCR, and kept productive beta chains. Every entry covers one CDR3 protein and lists the most common genes and DNA from its rows. The sample includes about 500,000 distinct CDR3 sequences, with 13% observed a single time. The ten top clones hold over 10% of the sample. The label giving this sample's time point can be read as: around 47 days after influenza vaccine administration. The sequencing used PBMCs from blood, collected 45 days after vaccination. The receptor set was obtained from a man over 45 who received an inactivated influenza vaccine. Donor details come from another sample of the same person, matched by shared clones.

This clonotype was counted between two and nine times. The genes are TRBV24-1 and TRBJ2-2; 7 bases align to TRBD2. In germline, CDR1 is KGHDR, CDR2 SFDVKD. This CDR3 has 15 amino acids. Trimming at V came to 0 bases and at J to 6 bases, leaving 3 bases not matched to a gene. CDR3 sequence reads: CATSDLGLVAGELFF. In nucleotides, the CDR3 is TGTGCCACCAGTGATTTGGGACTAGTAGCCGGGGAGCTGTTTTTT.

This clonotype was detected a few times. V is TRBV9 and J is TRBJ2-1; 12 bases map to TRBD2. Trimming removed 1 base from V and 5 bases from J; junction bases left unmatched: 13. The CDR3 has 19 amino acids. Looked up from germline, CDR1 is SGDLS and CDR2 is YYNGEE. The CDR3 DNA reads TGTGCCAGCAGCGTAAGTACTAGCGGGAGGTCAACTGAAAACAATGAGCAGTTCTTC. The encoded protein is CASSVSTSGRSTENNEQFF.

The chain links TRBV3-1 to TRBJ2-7; TRBD2 is a possible D gene (5 bases). The CDR3 totals 15 residues. V lost 1 base, J lost 2 bases, and 12 bases lay in between. From germline, CDR1 is LGHDT and CDR2 YNNKEL (reference sequence). As DNA, the CDR3 is TGTGCCAGCAGCCAAGGGTTAGCGACCGCCTACGAGCAGTACTTC. Translation gives CASSQGLATAYEQYF.

This clonotype showed up just a few times. J is TRBJ1-1 and V is TRBV5-1; D unclear. CDR3 length: 13 amino acids. The V gene lost 1 base and the J gene lost 11 bases, with 15 bases spanning the gap. Germline loops: CDR1 SGHRS, CDR2 YFSETQ. As DNA, the CDR3 is TGCGCCAGCAGCTTGAACCTGGGTCGGGAGGCTTTCTTT. Its translation: CASSLNLGREAFF.

The CDR3 spells CASSLWGQGDGPRETQYF. CDR3 coding DNA: TGTGCCAGCAGCTTATGGGGACAGGGGGACGGCCCCAGGGAGACCCAGTACTTC. The chain recombines TRBV7-8 with TRBJ2-5; 11 positions agree with TRBD1. The CDR3 is 18 amino acids. Trimming took 2 bases from V and 5 from J; bases not matched to a gene: 13. In germline, CDR1 is SGHVS, CDR2 FQNEAQ.

The V gene is TRBV9, the J gene TRBJ2-1, with D perhaps matching TRBD2 (5 bases). Germline loops: CDR1 SGDLS, CDR2 YYNGEE. The CDR3 length is 14 residues. Trimming left V 0 bases short and J 3 bases short, with 7 bases between. CDR3: CASSVVSGYNEQFF. For the CDR3, the DNA is TGTGCCAGCAGCGTAGTCAGCGGCTACAATGAGCAGTTCTTC.

V and J are TRBV7-2 and TRBJ1-1; unclear D gene. This CDR3 is built from 13 residues. Per germline, CDR1 SGHTA and CDR2 FQGNSA. V was shortened by 1 base and J by 5 bases, with 8 bases between the two germline ends. CDR3 in amino acids: CASSLGLPTEAFF. Here the CDR3 DNA reads TGTGCCAGCAGCTTAGGTCTTCCGACTGAAGCTTTCTTT.

This clonotype has only a few counts. The V call is TRBV20-1, the J call TRBJ2-7, with 7 bases identical to TRBD2. Germline loops: CDR1 DFQATT, CDR2 SNEGSKA (reference sequence). CDR3 size: 15 residues. Trimming cost V 0 bases and J 5 bases; bases outside gene matches: 10. The CDR3 DNA reads as TGCAGTGCTAGAGATCTCACCAGCGGGATCGACGAGCAGTACTTC. This translates into CSARDLTSGIDEQYF.

The chain joins TRBV7-6 to TRBJ2-3; 7 bases map to TRBD1. Per the germline V gene, CDR1 is SGHVS and CDR2 is FNYEAQ. Trimming removed 4 bases from V and 6 bases from J; junction bases left unmatched: 10. This CDR3 comprises 15 residues. The CDR3 reads CASSSETGRGDTQYF. DNA for the CDR3: TGTGCCAGCAGCTCAGAGACAGGGCGAGGGGATACGCAGTATTTT.

This clonotype occurred many times. The genes are TRBV7-2 and TRBJ2-3; D is unresolved. Germline V lookup: CDR1 SGHTA, CDR2 FQGNSA. This CDR3 contains 12 residues. V shed 5 bases and J shed 7 bases, with 10 bases lying between them. The CDR3 protein is CASSRGIHTQYF. Here the CDR3 DNA reads TGTGCCAGCAGCCGCGGAATACATACGCAGTATTTT.

This clonotype was picked up a small number of times. V gene TRBV14 combines with J gene TRBJ2-1; D is unresolved. The CDR3 runs to 15 residues. Germline V gene data show CDR1 as SGHDN and CDR2 as FVKESK. The ends were cut back, 0 bases at V and 3 bases at J, with 9 bases in the middle. The CDR3 DNA follows: TGTGCCAGCAGCCAAGATCAGGCCGGCTACAATGAGCAGTTCTTC. It codes for CASSQDQAGYNEQFF.

This chain uses TRBV10-3 with TRBJ1-4; D not resolved. CDR1 is ENHRY and CDR2 is SYGVKD in the germline V gene. The CDR3 contains 15 residues. V lost 5 bases, J lost 5 bases, and 15 bases lay in between. The CDR3 bases are TGTGCCATCAGTAAATCCCCCTCTGAAAATGAAAAACTGTTTTTT. It encodes CAISKSPSENEKLFF.

This clonotype occurred many times. The DNA for the CDR3 is TGCGCCAGCAGCTACAGAGACCCAAACACAGATACGCAGTATTTT. This translates into CASSYRDPNTDTQYF. The J gene is TRBJ2-3, the V gene TRBV5-1; D not resolved. CDR1 SGHRS and CDR2 YFSETQ come from the germline V gene. The CDR3 sequence is 15 residues long. The V and J ends lost 3 bases and 2 bases respectively, with 13 bases between them.

The V and J genes are TRBV5-5 and TRBJ2-1; D may be TRBD2 (6 bases). The CDR3 totals 16 residues. V lost 0 bases and J lost 6, with 16 bases in between. From germline, CDR1 is SGHKS and CDR2 YYEKEE (reference sequence). This chain's CDR3 is CASSLAVRTGGNEQFF. CDR3 bases: TGTGCCAGCAGCTTGGCCGTTCGTACCGGGGGCAATGAGCAGTTCTTC.

This clonotype has more than one count but fewer than ten. The CDR3 spells CASSLTWTGGAQETQYF. In DNA form, the CDR3 reads TGTGCCAGCAGTTTAACTTGGACAGGGGGCGCCCAAGAGACCCAGTACTTC. The chain carries TRBV28 and TRBJ2-5, with TRBD1 matching 11 bases. The CDR3 runs 17 residues. Germline trimming cut 2 bases from V and 1 base from J; bases unmatched to any gene: 6. Per the germline V gene, CDR1 is MDHEN and CDR2 is SYDVKM.

The chain carries TRBV12-3 or TRBV12-4 and TRBJ2-7; possible D gene TRBD2, 6 bases. With 7 bases removed from V and 5 bases from J, the gap between germline ends came to 18 bases. The CDR3 consists of 14 residues. This chain's CDR3 is CASNHGGIENEQYF. In DNA, the CDR3 is TGTGCCAGCAACCACGGAGGGATCGAAAACGAGCAGTACTTC.

A remark on this clonotype: A clone one base away is much larger, so this may be a read error. The chain couples TRBV2 to TRBJ2-7; no clear D. The CDR3 is made up of 13 amino acids. CDR1 and CDR2 from the germline V gene are SNHLY and FYNNEI. CDR3 protein: CARSVSLKGEQYF. In DNA form, the CDR3 reads TGTGCCCGCAGTGTCAGCCTGAAGGGCGAGCAGTACTTC.

The chain couples TRBV29-1 to TRBJ2-5; no firm D call. This CDR3 has 12 amino acids. Looked up from germline, CDR1 is SQVTM and CDR2 is ANQGSEA. Trimming shortened V by 3 bases and J by 5 bases, and 10 bases separated the two germline ends. In DNA, the CDR3 is TGCAGCGTTGACCAGATTGGGGAGACCCAGTACTTC. Residues: CSVDQIGETQYF.

The chain couples TRBV28 to TRBJ2-4, with TRBD1 identical over 7 bases. Germline V gene sequence: CDR1 MDHEN, CDR2 SYDVKM. Trimming took 7 bases from V and 9 from J; bases not matched to a gene: 6. The CDR3 extends over 12 amino acids. CDR3 amino acids: CASKTGSSIQYF. The CDR3 DNA sequence: TGTGCCAGCAAGACAGGGTCTAGCATTCAGTACTTC. The full variable domain, its missing parts supplied by reference TRBV28 and TRBJ2-4, is DVKVTQSSRYLVKRTGEKVFLECVQDMDHENMFWYRQDPGLGLRLIYFSYDVKMKEKGDIPEGYSVSREKKERFSLILESASTNQTSMYLCASKTGSSIQYFGAGTRLSVL.

This clonotype came up a few times. The gene calls are TRBV12-5 and TRBJ2-1; D gene ambiguous. Germline lookup yields CDR1 LGHNT and CDR2 FRNRAP. CDR3 length equals 12 residues. The V end was cut by 2 bases, the J end by 8 bases, with 7 bases between. The CDR3 region is CASGLPHDEQFF. The CDR3 DNA follows: TGTGCTAGTGGTTTGCCCCACGATGAGCAGTTCTTC.

This clonotype was detected a few times. This sequence joins TRBV20-1 and TRBJ2-5, with D perhaps assigned TRBD1 or TRBD2 (7 bases each). The CDR3 runs to 14 residues. The ends were cut back, 6 bases at V and 4 bases at J, with 18 bases in the middle. Germline V lookup: CDR1 DFQATT, CDR2 SNEGSKA (reference sequence). Written as DNA, the CDR3 is TGCAGTGCCTACGGGGGCAGGGGGGGAGAGACCCAGTACTTC. As protein: CSAYGGRGGETQYF.

This sequence joins TRBV12-3 or TRBV12-4 and TRBJ2-7, with 8 bases identical to TRBD2. The CDR3 contains 16 residues. Losses at the gene ends were 2 bases for V and 0 bases for J; bases not matched to a gene: 6. CDR3 protein: CASSLIERGSSYEQYF. As DNA, the CDR3 is TGTGCCAGCAGTTTAATTGAGCGGGGGAGCTCCTACGAGCAGTACTTC.

The table lists this clonotype with many counts. The chain links TRBV15 to TRBJ1-4; D is ambiguous. The V end lost 1 base, the J end lost 7 bases, and 16 bases lay between the germline ends. CDR3 length: 16 amino acids. Germline loops: CDR1 LNHNV, CDR2 YYDKDF (reference sequence). The CDR3 reads CATSRAYPSPSEKLFF. CDR3 coding DNA: TGTGCCACCAGCAGAGCTTATCCTAGCCCCTCTGAAAAACTGTTTTTT.